Sequencing of this T cell receptor beta chain was carried out in a study of CD8+CD57+ T cells in acquired aplastic anemia. Study-wide background: On average, healthy donors gave 9 million to 11 million reads for CD4+ cells.

The template for TCR beta VDJ and CDR3 sequence profiling was genomic DNA. TCRdb called the reads again in MiXCR, with one record for every CDR3 protein. In the table there are hundreds of thousands of distinct CDR3 sequences, 60% to 80% of which are singletons. Germline V gene sequence: CDR1 SGDLS, CDR2 YYNGEE. This CDR3 contains 13 residues. V usage is TRBV9 and J usage is TRBJ2-7; maybe TRBD2 (7 bases). The sequenced sample was sorted CD4+, CD8+, or CD8+CD57+ T cells (not recorded which) from PBMCs. This receptor was obtained from a human donor in good health, serving as a control. CDR3 sequence reads: CASSDGGGGEEYV. In DNA, the CDR3 is TGTGCCAGCAGTGATGGGGGCGGGGGCGAGGAGTACGTC.